Below, 5 T cell receptor beta chains from the same sample are listed, as sequenced in a study of T cell responses to AZD1222 COVID-19 vaccine (dated by TCRdb to the early 2020s). The library was built by means of the immunoSEQ multiplex PCR assay. What TCRdb holds here is the immuneACCESS table cut down to in-frame rearrangements. Part of the clones is not present; checked against another copy, under half of the missing clones reflect an unresolved V gene, and the others are unexplained. This sample lists approximately 79,000 clones; about 83% were detected once. The leading ten clones occupy about 1.3% of the sample. According to the study, the label for this sample's time point signals: about 28 days (+/-7) after the second vaccine dose. The source was peripheral blood, collected 28 days after the second AZD1222 dose. These receptors all stem from an adult who received the AZD1222 COVID-19 vaccine.

V usage is TRBV6-5 and J usage is TRBJ2-3, with 10 bases lining up with TRBD2. Germline CDR1 reads MNHEY; CDR2 reads SVGAGI. Trimming removed 1 base from V and 6 bases from J; junction bases left unmatched: 7. This CDR3 region has 16 residues. The CDR3 region is CASSYWASGSSDTQYF. CDR3 coding DNA: TGTGCCAGCAGTTACTGGGCTAGCGGGAGTTCTGATACGCAGTATTTT.

The chain uses TRBV28 and TRBJ1-3; D is unclear. Trimming left V 1 base short and J 4 bases short, with 8 bases between. The CDR3 runs to 14 residues. Germline CDR1 and CDR2: MDHEN and SYDVKM. CDR3 DNA: TGTGCCAGCAGTTTATTGGGATTAGGAAACACCATATATTTT. Its translation: CASSLLGLGNTIYF.

V usage is TRBV5-8 and J usage is TRBJ2-1; 16 nucleotides align to TRBD2. The junction had 7 bases not matched to a gene; V was cut back by 4 bases and J by 12 bases. The CDR3 is 15 residues long. The germline V gene encodes CDR1 SGHTS and CDR2 YDEGEE. CDR3 nucleotides: TGTGCCAGCAGCCCGGGACTAGCGGGAGGGCATAGGCAGTTCTTC. Translating it yields CASSPGLAGGHRQFF.

The rearrangement joins TRBV7-3 to TRBJ2-1, with D perhaps being TRBD1 or TRBD2 (5 bases each). CDR1 is SGHTA and CDR2 is FQGTGA in the germline V gene. The CDR3 sequence is 15 residues long. Trimming removed 5 bases at V and 7 bases at J, with 18 bases between. CDR3 region: CASSPTLRDPNEQFF. The CDR3 nucleotides are TGTGCCAGCAGCCCTACCCTCCGGGACCCTAATGAGCAGTTCTTC.

The chain combines TRBV7-2 with TRBJ1-1; D perhaps matches TRBD1 (5 bases). V shed 4 bases and J shed 0 bases, with 9 bases lying between them. The germline V gene has CDR1 SGHTA and CDR2 FQGNSA. This CDR3 region has 14 residues. CDR3 amino acids: CASSSGLMNTEAFF. Written as DNA, the CDR3 is TGTGCCAGCAGCTCGGGACTGATGAACACTGAAGCTTTCTTT.